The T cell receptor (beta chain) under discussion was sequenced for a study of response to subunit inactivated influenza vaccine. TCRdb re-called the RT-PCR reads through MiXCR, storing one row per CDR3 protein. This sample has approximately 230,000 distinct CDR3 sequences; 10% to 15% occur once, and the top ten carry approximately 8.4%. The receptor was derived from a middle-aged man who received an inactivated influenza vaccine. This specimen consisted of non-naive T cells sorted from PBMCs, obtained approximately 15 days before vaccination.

The CDR3 nucleotides read TGCGCCAGCAGCCAAGAGGGGACAGGCCGAAATGAAAAACTGTTTTTT. Translating gives CASSQEGTGRNEKLFF. The chain has TRBV4-1 and TRBJ1-4; 8 bases line up with TRBD1. From germline, CDR1 is MGHRA and CDR2 YSYEKL. The V and J ends lost 0 bases and 5 bases, in that order; junction bases with no gene match: 5. The CDR3 consists of 16 residues.